This T cell receptor (beta chain) was documented in a study of shared clonotypes between healthy human individuals (dated by TCRdb to the early 2020s). Turning to the overall study: A couple of women and a few men aged 18 to 49 years were included in the cohort. Per donor, three plates each were used for CD4 naive and CD4 memory, two for CD8 naive, and one for CD8 memory. To estimate repertoire size and how much clonotypes are shared between individuals, the study performed deep sequencing of blood TCR repertoires from roughly five healthy adults. Different laboratories and diverse techniques were used to prepare libraries and sequence TCR repertoires, to increase sequencing depth and limit assay-specific biases. Each donor's leukapheresis produced roughly between roughly 0.85 and 9.5 billion PBMCs.

Using the deep immunoSEQ assay, TCR CDR3 regions were amplified from genomic DNA by multiplex PCR. Extracted genomic DNA from each cell subset was spread evenly across all wells of several immunoSEQ 96-well plates, with each plate serving as a replicate. Each replicate PCR for sorted subsets received roughly 0.2 ug genomic DNA, equal to about 30,000 T cell genomes. Purified libraries were measured with a Qubit 3.0 fluorometer, size-checked on a Bioanalyzer 2100, and measured again with the KAPA Library Quantification kit. A separate single-read 150-cycle Illumina NextSeq 550 flow cell was used to sequence each immunoSEQ 96-well plate. On the study's bioinformatics: The immunoSEQ output contained only junctional sequences without quality scores, so filtering could not match that applied to full-length reads. To assign V/J genes and CDR3, sequences were annotated against IMGT germline references using PyIR, a Python wrapper for IgBLAST v1.9. Reads with weak V/J assignments (E-value above 1e-6), missing CDR3, stop codons, out-of-frame junctions, or ambiguous translated residues were removed. V3J clonotypes were defined as sequences sharing an identical inferred V gene, J gene, and CDR3 amino acid sequence. Percentage overlap between repertoires was calculated by dividing the number of shared unique clonotypes by the size of the smaller repertoire. RTK rarefaction, the Chao1 estimator, and Recon v2.1 estimates of unobserved clonotypes were used to assess repertoire richness. Generation probabilities were computed with OLGA for all TCRbeta clonotypes obtained by the gDNA method from several donors. TCRdb mirrors the immuneACCESS table, restricted to in-frame sequences. Some clones are absent from its copies; in checked studies, under half trace to an unresolved V gene, and the reason for the others is unknown. The V and J calls and clone size are taken from that table; D and trimming were inferred from the DNA. The sample includes 950,000 to 1,100,000 clones, with approximately 78% observed a single time. The ten largest make up 0.5% to 0.65% of the sample.

The donors were healthy, HIV-negative adults who had no recently reported acute infections or vaccinations. All donors were Caucasian adults living in Nashville, Tennessee, USA. CD4+ T cells were enriched by magnetic negative selection; naive cells were then positively selected on CD45RA, and the negative fraction formed the memory subset. Blood was collected by leukapheresis, and PBMCs were isolated by Ficoll-Histopaque density gradient centrifugation and then cryopreserved in liquid nitrogen vapor phase. Analytical flow cytometry was used to check the purity and quantity of every magnetically sorted T cell population. Genomic DNA was isolated from each sorted fraction and quantified by UV absorbance on a Nanodrop 2000c. For this clone: Its antigen remains undetermined. No qualities accompany the bases; no much larger clone lies one base away.

V is trimmed back by 5 bases and J by 1 base, and the junction contains 6 bases that no gene match accounts for. Its CDR3 holds 15 amino acids, cysteine through phenylalanine. The kept DNA is CDR3 alone, 45 bases in frame from the first base. As encoded in the germline V gene, CDR1 is ENHRY while CDR2 is SYGVKD. What the work shows at the level of the full study, not this receptor alone: Clonotypes shared by all four sorted-subset donors showed higher generation probabilities than non-shared clonotypes. Naive subsets generally had larger estimated clonotype richness than memory subsets. Even with the large sequencing depth, rarefaction of the sorted-subset datasets indicated that sequencing was incomplete. Sampling was restricted to blood, and TCR repertoires in tissue are likely to differ from TCR repertoires in blood. Across four donors, approximately 5% of naive CD4, approximately 4% of naive CD8, 2.3% of memory CD4, and under 0.45% of memory CD8 clonotypes were shared. Based on pairwise subsampling, the degree of clonotype sharing among donors was expected to be affected by sequencing depth. The genetic and exposure-history diversity represented was limited by the small number of donors.

The specimen sequenced was memory CD4+ T cells from PBMCs. The sample's cell subset or site, from its label and the paper: CD45RA-negative fraction. The TCR sequence derives from a man younger than 35 in good health. Some clones in this sample may be carry-over from other donors' samples. The rearrangement joined TRBV10-3 to TRBJ2-3, with 7 middle bases fitting TRBD1. The CDR3 reads CAISKTGPRTDTQYF. The nucleotides are TGTGCCATCAGTAAGACAGGGCCCCGCACAGATACGCAGTATTTT.